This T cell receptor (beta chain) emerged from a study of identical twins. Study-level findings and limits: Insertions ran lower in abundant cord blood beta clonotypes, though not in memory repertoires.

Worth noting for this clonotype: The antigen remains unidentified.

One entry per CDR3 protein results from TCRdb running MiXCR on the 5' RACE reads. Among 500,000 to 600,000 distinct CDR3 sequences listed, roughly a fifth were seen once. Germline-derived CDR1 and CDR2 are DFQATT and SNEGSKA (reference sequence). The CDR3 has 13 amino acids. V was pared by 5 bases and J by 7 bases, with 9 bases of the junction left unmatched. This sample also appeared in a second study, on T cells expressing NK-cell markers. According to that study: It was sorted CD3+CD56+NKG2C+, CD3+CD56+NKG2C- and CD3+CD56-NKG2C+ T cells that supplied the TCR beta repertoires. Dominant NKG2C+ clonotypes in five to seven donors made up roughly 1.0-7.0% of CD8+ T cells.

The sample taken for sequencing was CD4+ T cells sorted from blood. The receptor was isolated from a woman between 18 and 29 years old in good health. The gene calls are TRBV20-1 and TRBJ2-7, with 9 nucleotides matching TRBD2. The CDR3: CSAGRTSENEQYF. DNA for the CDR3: TGCAGTGCTGGGCGGACTAGCGAGAATGAGCAGTACTTC.